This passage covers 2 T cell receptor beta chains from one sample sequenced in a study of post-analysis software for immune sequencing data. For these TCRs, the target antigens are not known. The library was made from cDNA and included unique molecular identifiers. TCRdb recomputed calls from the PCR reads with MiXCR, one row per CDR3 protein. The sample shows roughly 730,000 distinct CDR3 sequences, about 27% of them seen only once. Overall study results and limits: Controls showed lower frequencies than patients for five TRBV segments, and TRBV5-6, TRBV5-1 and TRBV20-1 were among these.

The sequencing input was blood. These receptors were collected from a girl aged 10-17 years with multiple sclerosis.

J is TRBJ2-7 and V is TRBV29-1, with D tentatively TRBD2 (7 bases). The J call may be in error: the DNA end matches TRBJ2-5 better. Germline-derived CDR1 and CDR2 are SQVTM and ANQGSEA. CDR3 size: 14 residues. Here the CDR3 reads CSVSKWGGGETQYF. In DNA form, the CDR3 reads TGCAGCGTTTCGAAGTGGGGGGGCGGGGAGACCCAGTACTTC.

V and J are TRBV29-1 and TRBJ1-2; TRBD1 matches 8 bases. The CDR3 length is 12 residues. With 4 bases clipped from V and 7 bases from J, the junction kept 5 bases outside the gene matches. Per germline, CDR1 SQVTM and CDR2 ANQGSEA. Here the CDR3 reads CSVVRTGLGYTF. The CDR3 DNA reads TGCAGCGTTGTCAGGACAGGGCTTGGCTACACCTTC.